This entry features one T cell receptor (beta chain) sequence. Its antigen is unknown. V gave up 1 base and J gave up 2 bases; unmatched junction bases: 4. Germline loops: CDR1 SEHNR, CDR2 FQNEAQ (reference sequence). The CDR3 has 16 residues. This entry is derived from a study of radiotherapy plus CTLA-4 blockade in lung cancer. Study-level information: With less than 40% of patients having disease control, objective responses were seen in roughly 18%.

Some clones are missing from TCRdb's copy, which holds only in-frame ones; the method was immunoSEQ multiplex PCR. This table has tens of thousands of clones, less than 90% appearing once. General study findings and limits: Tumor-origin TCR clones grew in blood after radiotherapy plus ipilimumab. Early blood T cell clone changes and increased post-radiation serum interferon-beta were reportedly the strongest response predictors.

Receiving focal radiation plus CTLA-4 blockade with ipilimumab were patients who had chemo-refractory metastatic non-small-cell lung cancer. The genes are TRBV7-9 and TRBJ2-3; 9 bases fit TRBD2. The receptor was isolated from a human donor with non-small cell lung cancer who had stable disease on radiotherapy plus ipilimumab. The material was peripheral blood, obtained from a patient treated with radiotherapy plus ipilimumab. In DNA, the CDR3 is TGTGCCAGCAGCTTAGGGCGGGGGGGTCTCACAGATACGCAGTATTTT. Protein sequence: CASSLGRGGLTDTQYF.